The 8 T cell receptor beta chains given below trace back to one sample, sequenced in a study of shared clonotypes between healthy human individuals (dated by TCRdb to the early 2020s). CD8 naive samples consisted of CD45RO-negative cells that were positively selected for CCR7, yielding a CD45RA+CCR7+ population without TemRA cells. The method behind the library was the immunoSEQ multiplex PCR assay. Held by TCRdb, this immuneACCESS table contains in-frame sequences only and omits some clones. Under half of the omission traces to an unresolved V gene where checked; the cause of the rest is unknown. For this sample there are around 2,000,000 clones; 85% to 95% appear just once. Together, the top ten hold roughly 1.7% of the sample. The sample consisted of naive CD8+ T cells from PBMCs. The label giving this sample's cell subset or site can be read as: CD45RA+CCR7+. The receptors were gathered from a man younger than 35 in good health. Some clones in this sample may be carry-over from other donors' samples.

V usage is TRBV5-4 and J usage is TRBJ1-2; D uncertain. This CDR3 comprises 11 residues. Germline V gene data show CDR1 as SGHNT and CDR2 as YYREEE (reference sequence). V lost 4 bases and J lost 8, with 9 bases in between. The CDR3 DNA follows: TGTGCCAGCAGCCTCATGGAGGGCTACACCTTC. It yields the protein CASSLMEGYTF.

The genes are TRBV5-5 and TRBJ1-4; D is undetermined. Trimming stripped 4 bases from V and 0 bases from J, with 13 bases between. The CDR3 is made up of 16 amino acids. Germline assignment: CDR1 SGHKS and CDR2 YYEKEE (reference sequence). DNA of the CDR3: TGTGCCAGCAGCCTTAGGACCGTAGCAACTAATGAAAAACTGTTTTTT. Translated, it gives CASSLRTVATNEKLFF.

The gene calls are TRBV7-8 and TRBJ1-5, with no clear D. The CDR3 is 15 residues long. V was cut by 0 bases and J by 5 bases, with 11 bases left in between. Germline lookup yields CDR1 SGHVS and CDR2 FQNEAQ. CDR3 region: CASSLALAGDQPQHF. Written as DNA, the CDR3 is TGTGCCAGCAGCTTAGCGCTAGCTGGCGATCAGCCCCAGCATTTT.

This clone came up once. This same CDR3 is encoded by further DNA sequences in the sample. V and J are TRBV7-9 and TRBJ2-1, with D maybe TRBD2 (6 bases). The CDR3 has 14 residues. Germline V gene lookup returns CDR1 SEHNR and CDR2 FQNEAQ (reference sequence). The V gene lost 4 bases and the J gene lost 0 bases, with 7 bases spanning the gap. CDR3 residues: CASSSDYSYNEQFF. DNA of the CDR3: TGTGCCAGCAGCTCGGACTACTCCTACAATGAGCAGTTCTTC. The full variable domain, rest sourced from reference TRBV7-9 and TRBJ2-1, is DTGVSQNPRHKITKRGQNVTFRCDPISEHNRLYWYRQTLGQGPEFLTYFQNEAQLEKSRLLSDRFSAERPKGSFSTLEIQRTEQGDSAMYLCASSSDYSYNEQFFGPGTRLTVL.

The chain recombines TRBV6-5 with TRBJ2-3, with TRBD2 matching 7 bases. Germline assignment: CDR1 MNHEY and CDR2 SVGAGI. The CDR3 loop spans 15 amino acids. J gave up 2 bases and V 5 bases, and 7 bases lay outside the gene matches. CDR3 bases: TGTGCCAGCAGTGGTGCTAGCGGCTACACAGATACGCAGTATTTT. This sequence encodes CASSGASGYTDTQYF.

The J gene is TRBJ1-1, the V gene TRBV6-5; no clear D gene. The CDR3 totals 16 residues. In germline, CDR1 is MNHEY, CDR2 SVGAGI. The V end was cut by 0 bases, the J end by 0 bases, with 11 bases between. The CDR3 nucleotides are TGTGCCAGCAGTTACTCGGCGGAGAGCATGAACACTGAAGCTTTCTTT. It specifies CASSYSAESMNTEAFF.

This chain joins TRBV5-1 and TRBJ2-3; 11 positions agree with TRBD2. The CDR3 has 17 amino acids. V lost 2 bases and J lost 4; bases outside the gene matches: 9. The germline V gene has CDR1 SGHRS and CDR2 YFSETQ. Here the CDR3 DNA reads TGCGCCAGCAGCTTTCGGACTAGCGGGTCCCCCCCAGATACGCAGTATTTT. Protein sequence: CASSFRTSGSPPDTQYF.

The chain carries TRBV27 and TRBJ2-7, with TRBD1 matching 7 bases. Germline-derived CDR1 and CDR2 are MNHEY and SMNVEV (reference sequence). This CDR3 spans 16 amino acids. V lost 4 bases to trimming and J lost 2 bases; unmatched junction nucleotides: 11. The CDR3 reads CASSSPPSRGTYEQYF. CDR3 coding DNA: TGTGCCAGCAGTTCGCCCCCCTCCAGGGGGACCTACGAGCAGTACTTC.